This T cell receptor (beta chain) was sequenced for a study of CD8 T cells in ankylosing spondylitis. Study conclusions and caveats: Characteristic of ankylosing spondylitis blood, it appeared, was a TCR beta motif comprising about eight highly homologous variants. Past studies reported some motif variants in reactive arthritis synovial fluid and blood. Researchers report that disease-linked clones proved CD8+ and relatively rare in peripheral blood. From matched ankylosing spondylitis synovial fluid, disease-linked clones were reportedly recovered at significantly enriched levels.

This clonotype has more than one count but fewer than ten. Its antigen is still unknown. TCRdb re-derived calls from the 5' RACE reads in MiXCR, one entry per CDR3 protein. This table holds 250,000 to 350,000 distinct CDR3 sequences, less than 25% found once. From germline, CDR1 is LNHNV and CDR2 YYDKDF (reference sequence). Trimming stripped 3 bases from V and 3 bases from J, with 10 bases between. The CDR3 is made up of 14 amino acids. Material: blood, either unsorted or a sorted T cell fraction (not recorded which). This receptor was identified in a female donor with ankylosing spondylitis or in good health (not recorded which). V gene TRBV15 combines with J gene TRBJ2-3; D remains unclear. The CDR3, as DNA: TGTGCCACCAGCAGTCGCAAAGGGACAGATACGCAGTATTTT. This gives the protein CATSSRKGTDTQYF.